These 20 T cell receptor beta chains share one sample of origin, sequenced in a study of shared clonotypes between healthy human individuals. CD8 cells regarded as naive lacked CD45RO, were positively chosen for CCR7, and omitted terminally differentiated effector memory CD45RA+ cells. Measured with immunoSEQ multiplex PCR; TCRdb has only the in-frame clones, and not every one. The repertoire has about 2 million clones, about 95% of them found once; the top ten carry approximately 1.2%. Material: naive CD8+ T cells sorted from blood. These receptors all stem from a man aged 18 to 29 in good health.

The chain joins TRBV10-3 to TRBJ2-5; 7 bases are shared with TRBD1. The J segment lost 5 bases and the V segment lost 1 base, leaving 10 bases of the junction unmatched. From germline, CDR1 is ENHRY and CDR2 SYGVKD. This CDR3 has 16 residues. CDR3 DNA: TGTGCCATCAGTGAGTTTCGGCAGGGGGTCGGGGAGACCCAGTACTTC. As protein: CAISEFRQGVGETQYF.

Details on this clone: This same CDR3 is encoded by further DNA sequences in the sample. J is TRBJ2-7 and V is TRBV19; D gene uncertain. V was pared by 4 bases and J by 0 bases, with 7 bases between. The CDR3 covers 13 residues. The germline V gene has CDR1 LNHDA and CDR2 SQIVND (reference sequence). The CDR3 DNA reads TGTGCCAGTAGTACTGGCCACTCCTACGAGCAGTACTTC. Protein product: CASSTGHSYEQYF.

CDR3 DNA sequence: TGTGCCAGCAGCGTAGAAGGCCACGATGAAGCTTTCTTT. Translation gives CASSVEGHDEAFF. This rearrangement joins TRBV9 to TRBJ1-1; D ambiguous. The CDR3 contains 13 residues. Germline values: CDR1 SGDLS, CDR2 YYNGEE. Trimming left V 0 bases short and J 7 bases short, with 10 bases between.

The chain employs TRBV5-4 and TRBJ1-1; no definite D call. Germline CDR1 SGHNT, CDR2 YYREEE (reference sequence). V lost 2 bases and J lost 2, with 10 bases in between. The CDR3 length is 14 residues. The CDR3 spells CASSFIEGNTEAFF. DNA for the CDR3: TGTGCCAGCAGCTTTATAGAGGGTAACACTGAAGCTTTCTTT.

This clone was seen a single time. The rearrangement uses TRBV13 and TRBJ1-1; 9 nucleotides align to TRBD1. J lost 3 bases, V lost 3 bases, and 5 bases had no gene match. The CDR3 contains 15 residues. Germline lookup yields CDR1 PRHDT and CDR2 FYEKMQ (reference sequence). In DNA, the CDR3 is TGTGCCAGCAGCTTCTTGGACAGGGGTGACACTGAAGCTTTCTTT. As protein: CASSFLDRGDTEAFF.

In nucleotides, the CDR3 is TGTGCCTGGACGGTGGGGACAGGGGATTCACCCCTCCACTTT. The encoded protein is CAWTVGTGDSPLHF. The chain joins TRBV30 to TRBJ1-6; 10 nucleotides match TRBD1. Germline-derived CDR1 and CDR2 are GTSNPN and SVGIG (reference sequence). The CDR3 has 14 amino acids. The trim removed 4 bases at V and 8 bases at J, leaving 5 bases unmatched.

The J gene is TRBJ2-7, the V gene TRBV2; 8 bases agree with TRBD1. V was pared by 3 bases and J by 5 bases, with 15 bases of the junction left unmatched. Germline loops: CDR1 SNHLY, CDR2 FYNNEI. The CDR3 totals 17 residues. Here the CDR3 reads CASSDPQSLQGGDEQYF. The CDR3 nucleotides are TGTGCCAGCAGTGACCCACAGTCCCTACAGGGGGGAGACGAGCAGTACTTC.

About this clone itself: Distinct nucleotide sequences in the sample also encode this CDR3. The rearrangement uses TRBV7-9 and TRBJ2-1, with 11 bases that match TRBD2. CDR3 length equals 18 residues. V was clipped by 8 bases and J by 5 bases; unmatched bases: 17. Germline CDR1 is SEHNR and CDR2 is FQNEAQ (reference sequence). The DNA of the CDR3 is TGTGCCAGCCAAAATCGGACTAGCGGGCGAAGCGAGAACAATGAGCAGTTCTTC. Amino acids: CASQNRTSGRSENNEQFF.

The chain combines TRBV6-5 with TRBJ2-7; D call uncertain. Trimming shortened V by 0 bases and J by 4 bases, and 16 bases separated the two germline ends. Germline CDR1 reads MNHEY; CDR2 reads SVGAGI. The CDR3 totals 16 residues. The CDR3: CASSYSKPHPPYEQYF. CDR3 DNA: TGTGCCAGCAGTTACTCGAAACCGCACCCCCCTTACGAGCAGTACTTC.

The rearrangement joins TRBV4-2 to TRBJ1-1; 10 bases are shared with TRBD1. This CDR3 comprises 17 residues. Trimming took 2 bases from V and 6 from J; bases not matched to a gene: 12. Per germline, CDR1 LGHNA and CDR2 YNFKEQ. CDR3 coding DNA: TGTGCCAGCAGCCAACCGCCGGGACAGGGGAGCTACGCTGAAGCTTTCTTT. Protein product: CASSQPPGQGSYAEAFF.

The table lists this clone with many counts. Other DNA sequences in this specimen translate into the identical CDR3. This chain connects TRBV7-6 to TRBJ2-7; the match to TRBD2 covers 13 bases. CDR3 length: 15 amino acids. Germline trimming cut 5 bases from V and 2 bases from J; bases unmatched to any gene: 3. Germline V gene lookup returns CDR1 SGHVS and CDR2 FNYEAQ. The CDR3 is CASSPGTSGAYEQYF. Written as DNA, the CDR3 is TGTGCCAGCAGCCCGGGGACTAGCGGGGCCTACGAGCAGTACTTC.

The rearrangement links TRBV15 to TRBJ2-5, with D tentatively TRBD1 (6 bases). V was pared by 1 base and J by 1 base, with 13 bases between. The CDR3 covers 16 residues. Germline assignment: CDR1 LNHNV and CDR2 YYDKDF (reference sequence). CDR3 coding DNA: TGTGCCACCAGCAGAGTTGTGGCAGGGGCCCAAGAGACCCAGTACTTC. It encodes CATSRVVAGAQETQYF. The full variable domain, completed using reference TRBV15 and TRBJ2-5, is DAMVIQNPRYQVTQFGKPVTLSCSQTLNHNVMYWYQQKSSQAPKLLFHYYDKDFNNEADTPDNFQSRRPNTSFCFLDIRSPGLGDTAMYLCATSRVVAGAQETQYFGPGTRLLVL.

This clone showed up just once. This chain joins TRBV4-3 and TRBJ2-5; 9 nucleotides match TRBD1. Trimming at V came to 4 bases and at J to 5 bases, leaving 2 bases not matched to a gene. The CDR3 loop spans 13 amino acids. The germline V gene has CDR1 LGHNA and CDR2 YSLEER. CDR3 loop: CASSRDRGETQYF. Written as DNA, the CDR3 is TGCGCCAGCAGCCGCGACAGGGGGGAGACCCAGTACTTC.

J is TRBJ2-3 and V is TRBV28; D is tentatively TRBD1 or TRBD2 (5 bases each). CDR1 and CDR2 (germline): MDHEN, SYDVKM. Trimming stripped 3 bases from V and 0 bases from J, with 7 bases between. There are 14 residues in the CDR3. CDR3 region: CASSFGDSTDTQYF. The CDR3 DNA reads as TGTGCCAGCAGTTTTGGGGACAGCACAGATACGCAGTATTTT.

V is TRBV2 and J is TRBJ2-5; D perhaps matches TRBD1 (6 bases). The CDR3 spans 14 residues. In germline, CDR1 is SNHLY, CDR2 FYNNEI. Trimming took off 7 bases at V and 1 base at J, with 13 bases between the two ends. The CDR3 DNA reads TGTGCCAGCAAAAAAGCAGGGGTCCAAGAGACCCAGTACTTC. Encoded protein: CASKKAGVQETQYF.

This chain joins TRBV12-5 and TRBJ1-4, with D maybe TRBD1 (5 bases). Trimming took off 1 base at V and 9 bases at J, with 12 bases between the two ends. This CDR3 spans 14 amino acids. Germline V lookup: CDR1 LGHNT, CDR2 FRNRAP. CDR3 residues: CASGLGGTAKKLFF. The CDR3 nucleotides read TGTGCTAGTGGTTTGGGAGGGACCGCGAAAAAACTGTTTTTT.

J is TRBJ1-6 and V is TRBV6-6; 10 bases map to TRBD1. The trim removed 6 bases at V and 10 bases at J, leaving 6 bases unmatched. The germline V gene has CDR1 MNHNY and CDR2 SVGAGI (reference sequence). CDR3 length equals 14 residues. The CDR3 region has the DNA TGTGCCAGCAGATCGGGACAGGGGTTCTCACCCCTCCACTTT. This codes for CASRSGQGFSPLHF.

This rearrangement joins TRBV7-9 to TRBJ2-7; TRBD1 matches at 7 bases. The trim removed 1 base at V and 5 bases at J, leaving 5 bases unmatched. The germline CDR1 and CDR2 sequences are SEHNR and FQNEAQ (reference sequence). The CDR3 length is 14 residues. The CDR3 nucleotides are TGTGCCAGCAGCTTAGTAGGGGGCCGGGACGAGCAGTACTTC. Translated: CASSLVGGRDEQYF.

This clone has a single count. The chain has TRBV4-2 and TRBJ2-7; TRBD1 agrees at 7 bases. The J segment lost 2 bases and the V segment lost 3 bases, leaving 4 bases of the junction unmatched. The CDR3 has 14 residues. Per germline, CDR1 LGHNA and CDR2 YNFKEQ. Written as DNA, the CDR3 is TGTGCCAGCAGCCACGGGACAGAGCCCTACGAGCAGTACTTC. Residues: CASSHGTEPYEQYF.

The chain recombines TRBV14 with TRBJ2-5; no reliable D call. Trimming shortened V by 4 bases and J by 5 bases, and 11 bases separated the two germline ends. Germline CDR1 SGHDN, CDR2 FVKESK. The CDR3 is 13 amino acids. CDR3: CASSPYYGETQYF. DNA for the CDR3: TGTGCCAGCAGCCCCTACTACGGGGAGACCCAGTACTTC.